Following are 26 T cell receptor beta chains from one sample sequenced in a study of cytotoxic CD8 clonotypes in ibrutinib-treated CLL (TCRdb year 2021). Sample time point, as interpreted from the label and publication: around 25 months on ibrutinib. Libraries were built with the immunoSEQ multiplex PCR assay. In its TCRdb copy, this immuneACCESS table keeps in-frame sequences only and misses some clones. Where compared with another copy, unresolved V genes explain less than half of these, and the others have no known cause. This sample comprises some 85,000 clones, approximately 77% of them detected only once. About 22% of the sample lies in the top ten. The material was PBMCs, obtained after 24 months of ibrutinib treatment. These receptors came from a human donor with chronic lymphocytic leukemia.

The rearrangement uses TRBV6-5 and TRBJ2-7; D perhaps matches TRBD2 (7 bases). Germline V gene data show CDR1 as MNHEY and CDR2 as SVGAGI. The CDR3 loop spans 15 amino acids. Trimming cost V 8 bases and J 2 bases, with 19 bases left between them. CDR3 DNA sequence: TGTGCCAGCCGTCGGAGAAGGGGGGGGACCTACGAGCAGTACTTC. Amino acid sequence: CASRRRRGGTYEQYF.

The V gene is TRBV28, the J gene TRBJ1-1; tentative D call: TRBD1 (5 bases). The V gene's germline CDR1 is MDHEN and CDR2 SYDVKM. V was trimmed by 11 bases and J by 1 base, leaving 20 bases between them. CDR3 length: 15 amino acids. The CDR3 spells CAGMSIGAGNTEAFF. CDR3 DNA: TGTGCCGGAATGAGTATCGGGGCTGGGAACACTGAAGCTTTCTTT. The full variable domain, in which reference TRBV28 and TRBJ1-1 provide the parts outside the CDR3, is DVKVTQSSRYLVKRTGEKVFLECVQDMDHENMFWYRQDPGLGLRLIYFSYDVKMKEKGDIPEGYSVSREKKERFSLILESASTNQTSMYLCAGMSIGAGNTEAFFGQGTRLTVV.

The V and J genes are TRBV4-3 and TRBJ1-2; TRBD1 might be the D (5 bases). The CDR3 sequence is 13 residues long. V dropped 2 bases and J dropped 4 bases, with 8 bases sitting between them. Germline CDR1 LGHNA, CDR2 YSLEER. In nucleotides, the CDR3 is TGCGCCAGCAGCCAACTAACAGGCTATGGCTACACCTTC. Its translation: CASSQLTGYGYTF.

V usage is TRBV5-1 and J usage is TRBJ2-5, with TRBD2 matching over 14 bases. CDR1 and CDR2 (germline): SGHRS, YFSETQ. Germline trimming cut 2 bases from V and 12 bases from J; bases unmatched to any gene: 6. The CDR3 contains 14 residues. The chain's CDR3 is CASSFGTSGSPEYF. For the CDR3, the DNA is TGCGCCAGCAGCTTTGGGACTAGCGGGAGTCCCGAGTACTTC.

V and J are TRBV27 and TRBJ2-7; TRBD2 aligns across 13 bases. The CDR3 loop spans 15 amino acids. In germline, CDR1 is MNHEY, CDR2 SMNVEV (reference sequence). Unmatched junction bases numbered 4, after V lost 3 bases and J lost 5 bases. Here the CDR3 DNA reads TGTGCCAGCAGTTTCGGGACTAGCGGGACCCACGAGCAGTACTTC. It codes for CASSFGTSGTHEQYF.

This chain uses TRBV30 with TRBJ1-2; D might be TRBD1 (5 bases). The V and J ends lost 4 bases and 8 bases respectively, with 20 bases between them. CDR1 and CDR2 (germline): GTSNPN, SVGIG (reference sequence). This CDR3 has 14 amino acids. DNA for the CDR3: TGTGCCTGGATGGCGGGGACTTCCGCGGGAGGCTACACCTTC. Protein product: CAWMAGTSAGGYTF.

V and J are TRBV4-1 and TRBJ2-7; TRBD1 aligns across 8 bases. The CDR3 has 15 residues. Germline values: CDR1 MGHRA, CDR2 YSYEKL. Germline trimming cut 0 bases from V and 6 bases from J; bases unmatched to any gene: 7. The CDR3 DNA reads TGCGCCAGCAGCCAAGAAGTCGGCAGGGGGCGCGAGCAGTACTTC. It encodes CASSQEVGRGREQYF.

The chain links TRBV2 to TRBJ1-1; D gene unclear. V dropped 11 bases and J dropped 5 bases, with 12 bases sitting between them. Germline CDR1 reads SNHLY; CDR2 reads FYNNEI. The CDR3 covers 11 residues. CDR3 in DNA: TGTGCCCAGAATACGGGGACTGAAGCTTTCTTT. Translation gives CAQNTGTEAFF.

This chain uses TRBV6-5 with TRBJ2-1; D is unresolved. The germline V gene encodes CDR1 MNHEY and CDR2 SVGAGI. Deletions cut 6 bases from V and 0 bases from J, with 9 bases between. The CDR3 covers 14 residues. The CDR3 nucleotides are TGTGCCAGCAGAGATTATAGCTCCTACAATGAGCAGTTCTTC. It yields the protein CASRDYSSYNEQFF.

The chain combines TRBV11-2 with TRBJ1-3; weak D call: TRBD1 (5 bases). V gave up 4 bases and J gave up 2 bases, with 12 bases separating them. The CDR3 runs 15 residues. Germline values: CDR1 SGHAT, CDR2 FQNNGV. The CDR3 region has the DNA TGTGCCAGCAGCTCAGGTGCGGGGGCTGGAAACACCATATATTTT. Translated: CASSSGAGAGNTIYF.

The chain is built from TRBV28 and TRBJ2-1, with 15 bases identical to TRBD2. CDR3 size: 17 residues. The junction had 5 bases not matched to a gene; V was cut back by 1 base and J by 7 bases. Per the germline V gene, CDR1 is MDHEN and CDR2 is SYDVKM. CDR3 DNA: TGTGCCAGCAGTTTATCCCGGACTAGCGGGAGGGTAAATGAGCAGTTCTTC. The encoded protein is CASSLSRTSGRVNEQFF.

V gene TRBV4-1 combines with J gene TRBJ2-7; no clear D gene. The CDR3 has 12 amino acids. Germline loops: CDR1 MGHRA, CDR2 YSYEKL. The V end lost 1 base, the J end lost 10 bases, and 11 bases lay between the germline ends. The chain's CDR3 is CASSQGGSSQYF. The CDR3, as DNA: TGCGCCAGCAGCCAAGGGGGATCCTCACAGTACTTC.

This chain links TRBV27 with TRBJ2-3; no reliable D call. The CDR3 has 14 amino acids. Trimming pared 3 bases from V and 2 bases from J, leaving 9 bases between. The germline V gene has CDR1 MNHEY and CDR2 SMNVEV (reference sequence). Here the CDR3 DNA reads TGTGCCAGCAGTTTTTCCGCCCCCACAGATACGCAGTATTTT. Its translation is CASSFSAPTDTQYF.

A single count supports this clone. The V call is TRBV9, the J call TRBJ2-3; D gene ambiguous. This CDR3 is 13 amino acids long. Trimming took 5 bases from V and 1 from J, leaving 8 bases between them. CDR1 is SGDLS and CDR2 is YYNGEE in the germline V gene. The CDR3 nucleotides are TGTGCCAGCAGTCCCTGGGGCACAGATACGCAGTATTTT. It is translated as CASSPWGTDTQYF.

The V and J genes are TRBV7-2 and TRBJ2-1; perhaps TRBD1 as D (8 bases). The CDR3 extends over 14 amino acids. Trimming took 6 bases from V and 9 from J, leaving 18 bases between them. Germline CDR1 is SGHTA and CDR2 is FQGNSA. The CDR3 region is CASSLQGGPVEQFF. In DNA form, the CDR3 reads TGTGCCAGCAGTTTACAGGGGGGGCCCGTTGAGCAGTTCTTC.

The chain uses TRBV4-1 and TRBJ2-3; 8 nucleotides line up with TRBD2. Unmatched junction bases numbered 15, after V lost 11 bases and J lost 2 bases. This CDR3 region has 16 residues. Per the germline V gene, CDR1 is MGHRA and CDR2 is YSYEKL. CDR3 in DNA: TGCGCCTCCGGGGTAGTCCCACTAGCGGACACAGATACGCAGTATTTT. Protein: CASGVVPLADTDTQYF.

V usage is TRBV28 and J usage is TRBJ1-1; D is perhaps TRBD1 (5 bases). Germline lookup yields CDR1 MDHEN and CDR2 SYDVKM. The length of the CDR3 is 14 residues. V was trimmed by 2 bases and J by 1 base, leaving 8 bases between them. CDR3 sequence: CASSLDTGNTEAFF. In DNA form, the CDR3 reads TGTGCCAGCAGTTTAGATACAGGGAACACTGAAGCTTTCTTT. Filled out from reference TRBV28 and TRBJ1-1, the complete variable domain reads DVKVTQSSRYLVKRTGEKVFLECVQDMDHENMFWYRQDPGLGLRLIYFSYDVKMKEKGDIPEGYSVSREKKERFSLILESASTNQTSMYLCASSLDTGNTEAFFGQGTRLTVV.

This clone was recorded only once. The chain recombines TRBV7-6 with TRBJ2-6, with D unclear. Germline assignment: CDR1 SGHVS and CDR2 FNYEAQ. This CDR3 is built from 16 residues. V was shortened by 2 bases and J by 0 bases, with 8 bases between the two germline ends. The CDR3 bases are TGTGCCAGCAGCTTACAGCGAGGCTCTGGGGCCAACGTCCTGACTTTC. Translation gives CASSLQRGSGANVLTF.

Turning to this clone: The junction does not match germline at one end; this may be a read error. The genes are TRBV19 and TRBJ1-1; the D is unclear. Germline CDR1 reads LNHDA; CDR2 reads SQIVND (reference sequence). This CDR3 is built from 14 residues. For the CDR3, the DNA is TGTGCCACCAAGGGAGGGCTGTGGAACGCTGAAGCTTTCTTT. Protein: CATKGGLWNAEAFF.

The chain has TRBV11-3 and TRBJ2-7; D uncertain. V was shortened by 3 bases and J by 0 bases, with 6 bases between the two germline ends. Germline V gene lookup returns CDR1 SGHNT and CDR2 YENEEA. There are 13 residues in the CDR3. The CDR3 reads CASSFQSSYEQYF. The CDR3 nucleotides are TGTGCCAGCAGCTTCCAGAGCTCCTACGAGCAGTACTTC.

The chain uses TRBV7-2 and TRBJ2-7, with D perhaps matching TRBD1 (6 bases). The CDR3 is 15 amino acids. V lost 2 bases, J lost 6 bases, and 17 bases lay in between. Germline-derived CDR1 and CDR2 are SGHTA and FQGNSA. This chain's CDR3 is CASSLKGRGFTEQYF. Here the CDR3 DNA reads TGTGCCAGCAGCTTAAAGGGCAGGGGCTTTACCGAGCAGTACTTC.

The chain joins TRBV7-2 to TRBJ2-7; either TRBD1 or TRBD2 may fit D (5 bases each). This CDR3 spans 16 amino acids. With 1 base removed from V and 2 bases from J, the gap between germline ends came to 15 bases. Germline-derived CDR1 and CDR2 are SGHTA and FQGNSA. The CDR3 spells CASSLGLGTGTYEQYF. In DNA, the CDR3 is TGTGCCAGCAGCTTAGGTTTGGGGACGGGGACCTACGAGCAGTACTTC.

The chain joins TRBV7-2 to TRBJ2-1; TRBD2 agrees at 11 bases. Germline V gene sequence: CDR1 SGHTA, CDR2 FQGNSA. V lost 5 bases and J lost 7; bases outside the gene matches: 10. The CDR3 has 16 amino acids. CDR3 region: CASSAPGLADLNEQFF. CDR3 in DNA: TGTGCCAGCAGCGCCCCGGGACTAGCGGACCTGAATGAGCAGTTCTTC.

V and J are TRBV28 and TRBJ2-7, with D unclear. V shed 1 base and J shed 2 bases, with 9 bases lying between them. CDR3 size: 14 residues. Germline V gives CDR1 MDHEN, CDR2 SYDVKM. CDR3 in DNA: TGTGCCAGCAGTTTATATAGGGCACCCTACGAGCAGTACTTC. It yields the protein CASSLYRAPYEQYF. Based on the CDR3 plus reference TRBV28 and TRBJ2-7, the full variable domain is DVKVTQSSRYLVKRTGEKVFLECVQDMDHENMFWYRQDPGLGLRLIYFSYDVKMKEKGDIPEGYSVSREKKERFSLILESASTNQTSMYLCASSLYRAPYEQYFGPGTRLTVT.

The chain combines TRBV7-8 with TRBJ1-5; D call uncertain. The germline V and J ends were trimmed by 5 bases and 0 bases, with 8 bases remaining between them. The CDR3 is 14 amino acids. CDR1 SGHVS and CDR2 FQNEAQ come from the germline V gene. The DNA for the CDR3 is TGTGCCAGCAGCCAACGCAGTAGCAATCAGCCCCAGCATTTT. It encodes CASSQRSSNQPQHF. Combining the CDR3 with reference TRBV7-8 and TRBJ1-5 gives the whole variable domain GAGVSQSPRYKVAKRGQDVALRCDPISGHVSLFWYQQALGQGPEFLTYFQNEAQLDKSGLPSDRFFAERPEGSVSTLKIQRTQQEDSAVYLCASSQRSSNQPQHFGDGTRLSIL.

This clone was found once. The chain couples TRBV30 to TRBJ1-3, with D hard to call. CDR1 GTSNPN and CDR2 SVGIG come from the germline V gene (reference sequence). V was pared by 8 bases and J by 0 bases, with 5 bases between. This CDR3 contains 11 residues. The CDR3 reads CAHSSGNTIYF. DNA of the CDR3: TGTGCCCATAGCTCTGGAAACACCATATATTTT.